This note documents a single T cell receptor beta chain sequence. This sample is part of a study of blood T cell repertoires in COVID-19. Study in general: Samples taken during acute and convalescent COVID-19 were collected in the United States, Italy and Spain. PBMCs, B-cell-depleted T cells, or T cells provided the cDNA or gDNA that made up the material.

Data came from immunoSEQ multiplex PCR; TCRdb stores just in-frame clones and leaves some out. The sample lists about 280,000 clones, more than 75% occurring once. The material sequenced was peripheral blood. The clonotype comes from a man in his forties with active or convalescent COVID-19.

Here the CDR3 reads CAWSATAGRETQYF. The CDR3 DNA reads TGTGCCTGGAGTGCTACGGCAGGGCGGGAGACCCAGTACTTC. The rearrangement joins TRBV30 to TRBJ2-5; tentatively, D is TRBD1 (5 bases). Between the trimmed V and J ends, which lost 1 base and 5 bases, there was a span of 14 bases. The CDR3 is 14 amino acids. CDR1 is GTSNPN, CDR2 SVGIG, per germline (reference sequence).